Following are 23 T cell receptor beta chains from one sample sequenced in a study of technical replicates of blood from several donors. This table comes from immunoSEQ multiplex PCR, and its TCRdb copy is limited to in-frame clones, with some not included. The profile covers roughly 50,000 clones, with about 95% appearing a single time and about 3% taken by the ten largest. The specimen sequenced was PBMCs. These receptors originate from a human donor in good health. Some clones in this sample may be carry-over from other donors' samples.

This clone was seen a handful of times. V gene TRBV4-3 combines with J gene TRBJ2-3; perhaps TRBD2 as D (6 bases). The CDR3 runs 17 residues. CDR1 and CDR2 (germline): LGHNA, YSLEER. The V end was cut by 2 bases, the J end by 10 bases, with 25 bases between. The CDR3 region is CASSQSNLAAGVNAQYF. CDR3 nucleotide sequence: TGCGCCAGCAGCCAAAGTAACTTAGCGGCTGGGGTTAATGCGCAGTATTTT.

The chain links TRBV2 to TRBJ2-7; weak D call: TRBD2 (6 bases). This CDR3 has 16 residues. Deletions cut 4 bases from V and 3 bases from J, with 19 bases between. Germline values: CDR1 SNHLY, CDR2 FYNNEI. The CDR3 region has the DNA TGTGCCAGCAGTGGATTTTTATTAGCGGATAACTACGAGCAGTACTTC. Translation gives CASSGFLLADNYEQYF.

This chain uses TRBV5-6 with TRBJ2-7; 8 bases agree with TRBD1. Germline CDR1 and CDR2: SGHDT and YYEEEE. The J segment lost 6 bases and the V segment lost 0 bases, leaving 5 bases of the junction unmatched. The CDR3 sequence is 14 residues long. This CDR3 reads CASSLGQGHTEQYF. The CDR3 DNA is TGTGCCAGCAGCTTGGGACAGGGGCATACCGAGCAGTACTTC. The full variable domain, with the rest looked up from reference TRBV5-6 and TRBJ2-7, is DAGVTQSPTHLIKTRGQQVTLRCSPKSGHDTVSWYQQALGQGPQFIFQYYEEEERQRGNFPDRFSGHQFPNYSSELNVNALLLGDSALYLCASSLGQGHTEQYFGPGTRLTVT.

The rearrangement uses TRBV27 and TRBJ1-3; 8 bases map to TRBD1. Germline loops: CDR1 MNHEY, CDR2 SMNVEV (reference sequence). The CDR3 sequence is 17 residues long. V lost 5 bases, J lost 0 bases, and 9 bases stayed unmatched. CDR3 sequence (DNA): TGTGCCAGCAGTCCAAGGCAGGGGGCCGGCTCTGGAAACACCATATATTTT. Its protein is CASSPRQGAGSGNTIYF.

The chain carries TRBV6-1 and TRBJ1-4, with D maybe TRBD1 (5 bases). V lost 2 bases and J 8 bases, leaving 18 bases between the germline ends. The CDR3 is 16 residues long. Germline CDR1 MNHNS, CDR2 SASEGT. The CDR3 region is CASSEWEAGIGEKLFF. The CDR3 coding sequence is TGTGCCAGCAGTGAATGGGAGGCAGGGATTGGGGAAAAACTGTTTTTT.

The chain links TRBV7-6 to TRBJ2-3; perhaps TRBD2 as D (6 bases). Trimming left V 2 bases short and J 4 bases short, with 16 bases between. This CDR3 comprises 16 residues. In germline, CDR1 is SGHVS, CDR2 FNYEAQ. The CDR3 spells CASSLNTGESSDTQYF. The CDR3 bases are TGTGCCAGCAGCTTAAACACGGGAGAGTCATCAGATACGCAGTATTTT.

The V gene is TRBV7-9, the J gene TRBJ2-4, with D maybe TRBD2 (6 bases). V was pared by 3 bases and J by 1 base, with 7 bases between. Germline CDR1 is SEHNR and CDR2 is FQNEAQ (reference sequence). The CDR3 length is 14 residues. This CDR3 is CASSFGGAKNIQYF. CDR3 DNA: TGTGCCAGCAGCTTTGGAGGGGCCAAAAACATTCAGTACTTC.

The rearrangement uses TRBV2 and TRBJ2-5; TRBD1 matches at 7 bases. Germline V lookup: CDR1 SNHLY, CDR2 FYNNEI. CDR3 length equals 15 residues. The V and J ends lost 7 bases and 0 bases, in that order; junction bases with no gene match: 8. The CDR3 DNA sequence: TGTGCCAGCACCCCTAAGGGGGCCTACCAAGAGACCCAGTACTTC. Protein: CASTPKGAYQETQYF.

This chain joins TRBV11-2 and TRBJ2-2; tentative D call: TRBD2 (5 bases). The V gene lost 7 bases and the J gene lost 0 bases, with 9 bases spanning the gap. The CDR3 has 14 amino acids. Germline lookup yields CDR1 SGHAT and CDR2 FQNNGV. This CDR3 is CASKWRANTGELFF. CDR3 sequence (DNA): TGTGCCAGCAAGTGGCGGGCGAACACCGGGGAGCTGTTTTTT.

This rearrangement joins TRBV29-1 to TRBJ2-7, with D possibly matching TRBD1 (5 bases). Germline CDR1 and CDR2: SQVTM and ANQGSEA. V lost 6 bases and J 5 bases, leaving 20 bases between the germline ends. The CDR3 length is 14 residues. The CDR3, as DNA: TGCAGCGTGGGCGCTCAGGGTAAAGTTAACGAGCAGTACTTC. Protein product: CSVGAQGKVNEQYF.

The chain couples TRBV5-4 to TRBJ1-1; D remains ambiguous. CDR3 length: 15 residues. Germline values: CDR1 SGHNT, CDR2 YYREEE (reference sequence). V was clipped by 3 bases and J by 6 bases, with 18 bases between them. For the CDR3, the DNA is TGTGCCAGCAGCTCCCCAACGGTCGAATTGGCTGAAGCTTTCTTT. Translation: CASSSPTVELAEAFF.

This chain links TRBV4-1 with TRBJ2-7; 11 nucleotides match TRBD2. The CDR3 length is 20 residues. CDR1 is MGHRA and CDR2 is YSYEKL in the germline V gene. V shed 3 bases, J shed 5 bases, and the junction held 21 bases outside the gene matches. This CDR3 reads CASSQVAGGPSVWGSDEQYF. CDR3 DNA sequence: TGCGCCAGCAGCCAGGTAGCGGGGGGGCCTTCCGTGTGGGGTTCGGACGAGCAGTACTTC.

The J gene is TRBJ1-1, the V gene TRBV5-1, with 10 bases that match TRBD1. Germline V gene data show CDR1 as SGHRS and CDR2 as YFSETQ. The CDR3 sequence is 14 residues long. V shed 7 bases, J shed 0 bases, and the junction held 3 bases outside the gene matches. CDR3 residues: CASRGTGVNTEAFF. In nucleotides, the CDR3 is TGCGCCAGCCGGGGGACAGGGGTGAACACTGAAGCTTTCTTT.

This chain links TRBV6-5 with TRBJ1-2; a weak D match, TRBD1 (5 bases). V was clipped by 4 bases and J by 3 bases, with 9 bases between them. The CDR3 is 13 amino acids. CDR1 and CDR2 from the germline V gene are MNHEY and SVGAGI. The CDR3 region is CASSSLTDYGYTF. The DNA of the CDR3 is TGTGCCAGCAGTTCATTGACAGACTATGGCTACACCTTC.

The gene calls are TRBV7-9 and TRBJ2-7, with D unclear. The CDR3 is 13 residues long. V was shortened by 4 bases and J by 7 bases, with 14 bases between the two germline ends. Germline CDR1 SEHNR, CDR2 FQNEAQ (reference sequence). CDR3 sequence reads: CASSWVGSEEQYF. DNA for the CDR3: TGTGCCAGCAGCTGGGTCGGGTCTGAAGAGCAGTACTTC.

The chain joins TRBV7-7 to TRBJ2-3; a possible D gene is TRBD1 (5 bases). V lost 5 bases, J lost 1 base, and 10 bases lay in between. The CDR3 runs to 14 residues. Per the germline V gene, CDR1 is SSHAT and CDR2 is FNYEAQ (reference sequence). The CDR3 reads CASSPGIRTDTQYF. The CDR3 bases are TGTGCCAGCAGCCCAGGGATTCGCACAGATACGCAGTATTTT.

The rearrangement uses TRBV30 and TRBJ1-5, with a weak D call TRBD1 (5 bases). The germline V and J ends were trimmed by 0 bases and 3 bases, with 9 bases remaining between them. The germline gives CDR1 GTSNPN, CDR2 SVGIG (reference sequence). The CDR3 extends over 14 amino acids. DNA of the CDR3: TGTGCCTGGAGTGTACTACAGGTCAATCAGCCCCAGCATTTT. Translating it yields CAWSVLQVNQPQHF.

The chain links TRBV7-4 to TRBJ1-5; D unclear. This CDR3 region has 13 residues. CDR1 and CDR2 from the germline V gene are SGHVT and SQSDAQ. Trimming took off 5 bases at V and 6 bases at J, with 11 bases between the two ends. The CDR3 region is CASSPPNGQPQHF. In DNA, the CDR3 is TGTGCCAGCAGCCCCCCGAACGGTCAGCCCCAGCATTTT.

V gene TRBV7-9 combines with J gene TRBJ1-6, with D unclear. The germline CDR1 and CDR2 sequences are SEHNR and FQNEAQ (reference sequence). The CDR3 extends over 12 amino acids. V lost 7 bases, J lost 8 bases, and 9 bases lay in between. DNA for the CDR3: TGTGCCAGCACCCGCGAGGATTCACCCCTCCACTTT. This codes for CASTREDSPLHF.

J is TRBJ2-2 and V is TRBV7-2, with a tentative D call TRBD1 (5 bases). CDR1 SGHTA and CDR2 FQGNSA come from the germline V gene. The CDR3 is 14 residues long. The ends were cut back, 4 bases at V and 5 bases at J, with 11 bases in the middle. CDR3 in DNA: TGTGCCAGCAGCTCCCCGGACATTACCGGGGAGCTGTTTTTT. It encodes CASSSPDITGELFF.

The chain carries TRBV5-1 and TRBJ1-1; D is undetermined. The CDR3 consists of 15 residues. Germline lookup yields CDR1 SGHRS and CDR2 YFSETQ. Trimming pared 0 bases from V and 0 bases from J, leaving 9 bases between. This chain's CDR3 is CASSLGRSMNTEAFF. CDR3 coding DNA: TGCGCCAGCAGCTTGGGGCGGAGCATGAACACTGAAGCTTTCTTT. Together with reference TRBV5-1 and TRBJ1-1, the CDR3 gives the full variable domain: KAGVTQTPRYLIKTRGQQVTLSCSPISGHRSVSWYQQTPGQGLQFLFEYFSETQRNKGNFPGRFSGRQFSNSRSEMNVSTLELGDSALYLCASSLGRSMNTEAFFGQGTRLTVV.

This clone was seen only once. V and J are TRBV4-1 and TRBJ1-4, with D possibly matching TRBD1 (5 bases). V was clipped by 4 bases and J by 3 bases, with 12 bases between them. CDR1 is MGHRA, CDR2 YSYEKL, per germline. This CDR3 has 15 residues. This CDR3 reads CASSRSGKANEKLFF. CDR3 DNA sequence: TGCGCCAGCAGCCGCTCAGGGAAGGCTAATGAAAAACTGTTTTTT.

The CDR3 DNA reads as TGTGCCAGCAGTGTGACAGGGGGCGACACTGAAGCTTTCTTT. This encodes CASSVTGGDTEAFF. V usage is TRBV2 and J usage is TRBJ1-1; TRBD1 agrees at 10 bases. J lost 3 bases, V lost 4 bases, and 2 bases had no gene match. Per germline, CDR1 SNHLY and CDR2 FYNNEI. The CDR3 is 14 residues long.